These 10 T cell receptor beta chains were all obtained from the same sample, sequenced in a study of cytomegalovirus exposure and HLA in healthy donors. The PCR employed 60 Vbeta primers together with 13 Jbeta primers. Only in-frame clones appear in the TCRdb table, and some are missing; sequencing was by immunoSEQ multiplex PCR. Altogether about 82,000 clones are present, less than 80% being singletons, with the ten largest covering 13%. The specimen was PBMCs. The receptors were gathered from a human donor in good health.

This chain uses TRBV2 with TRBJ1-2; TRBD1 is a possible D gene (5 bases). The CDR3 loop spans 14 amino acids. V was cut by 1 base and J by 4 bases, with 10 bases left in between. CDR1 is SNHLY, CDR2 FYNNEI, per germline. CDR3 bases: TGTGCCAGCAGTGAAGGGGGCGCAGCCTATGGCTACACCTTC. Its translation is CASSEGGAAYGYTF.

The CDR3 reads CASSLEPGWGGNTIYF. The CDR3 region has the DNA TGTGCCAGCAGCTTAGAACCGGGGTGGGGTGGAAACACCATATATTTT. V and J are TRBV7-2 and TRBJ1-3; D remains ambiguous. V was trimmed by 1 base and J by 3 bases, leaving 13 bases between them. Germline CDR1 and CDR2: SGHTA and FQGNSA. The length of the CDR3 is 16 residues.

This chain uses TRBV7-9 with TRBJ2-5; D unclear. The V gene lost 5 bases and the J gene lost 1 base, with 11 bases spanning the gap. Per germline, CDR1 SEHNR and CDR2 FQNEAQ (reference sequence). The CDR3 is 14 residues long. For the CDR3, the DNA is TGTGCCAGCAGCCCAAGACAAGCCCAAGAGACCCAGTACTTC. Amino acid sequence: CASSPRQAQETQYF.

The rearrangement joins TRBV5-6 to TRBJ2-1, with 11 bases lining up with TRBD2. Germline trimming cut 0 bases from V and 9 bases from J; bases unmatched to any gene: 5. The germline V gene encodes CDR1 SGHDT and CDR2 YYEEEE. This CDR3 comprises 15 residues. The CDR3 DNA sequence: TGTGCCAGCAGCTTGGGGGGGACTAGCGGTGCTGAGCAGTTCTTC. This codes for CASSLGGTSGAEQFF.

Only one count was recorded for this clone. The rearrangement joins TRBV14 to TRBJ1-2; 9 bases align to TRBD1. CDR1 SGHDN and CDR2 FVKESK come from the germline V gene. The CDR3 is 17 amino acids. The V gene end was trimmed by 4 bases and the J gene end by 0 bases; junction bases not matched to a gene: 9. CDR3 sequence (DNA): TGTGCCAGCAGCCCACTTCGACAGGGGGGGTCTAACTATGGCTACACCTTC. Translating it yields CASSPLRQGGSNYGYTF.

CDR3 nucleotide sequence: TGTGCCAGCAGGGAACCGGGGGTCGGGACCCAGTACTTC. Translating it yields CASREPGVGTQYF. V usage is TRBV6-5 and J usage is TRBJ2-5, with a possible D match to TRBD2 (6 bases). The germline CDR1 and CDR2 sequences are MNHEY and SVGAGI. Trimming left V 6 bases short and J 7 bases short, with 15 bases between. This CDR3 has 13 amino acids.

V gene TRBV27 combines with J gene TRBJ2-3, with TRBD1 as a possible D gene (5 bases). The CDR3 loop spans 11 amino acids. Germline assignment: CDR1 MNHEY and CDR2 SMNVEV (reference sequence). V lost 4 bases and J 12 bases, leaving 11 bases between the germline ends. Here the CDR3 reads CASSWAGSQYF. CDR3 sequence (DNA): TGTGCCAGCAGTTGGGCAGGGTCACAGTATTTT.

This clone showed up just once. The chain uses TRBV11-2 and TRBJ2-7; the D gene is possibly TRBD2 (5 bases). Trimming removed 3 bases from V and 4 bases from J, with 10 bases in between. This CDR3 spans 13 amino acids. Germline V gene sequence: CDR1 SGHAT, CDR2 FQNNGV. The DNA of the CDR3 is TGTGCCAGCAGCTTTGGCTGGGAGTACGAGCAGTACTTC. Its protein product is CASSFGWEYEQYF.

Only one count was recorded for this clone. The chain has TRBV15 and TRBJ1-1; tentatively, D is TRBD1 (5 bases). V shed 3 bases and J shed 5 bases, with 13 bases lying between them. The germline CDR1 and CDR2 sequences are LNHNV and YYDKDF (reference sequence). This CDR3 has 14 residues. The CDR3 nucleotides are TGTGCCACCAGCAGGCAGGGTGTGGGGACTGAAGCTTTCTTT. Translating it yields CATSRQGVGTEAFF.

V gene TRBV6-6 combines with J gene TRBJ1-1, with D maybe TRBD1 (5 bases). V dropped 11 bases and J dropped 5 bases, with 18 bases sitting between them. The CDR3 is 13 residues long. The germline gives CDR1 MNHNY, CDR2 SVGAGI (reference sequence). The chain's CDR3 is CAGGAREGTEAFF. The CDR3 DNA reads TGTGCCGGCGGGGCGAGGGAGGGAACTGAAGCTTTCTTT.